The text below deals with one TCR beta chain. Antigen: not known. Looked up from germline, CDR1 is SGHAT and CDR2 is FQNNGV. The V segment lost 5 bases and the J segment 1 base; nucleotides outside the gene matches: 7. This CDR3 is built from 15 residues. The entry originates in a study of STAT5B mutations in CD4+ large granular lymphocyte leukemia. Sequencing was at survey level. The table came from immunoSEQ multiplex PCR; TCRdb's copy has only in-frame clones and leaves some out. The sample includes fewer than 35,000 clones, about three quarters of them seen just once. Whole-study findings and limits: Without putative leukemic clones, patient CD4-sorted repertoires remained more clonal than healthy CD4+ repertoires. 8/27 top patient clones versus 2/35 control clones were TRBV06-family. About 25% of private leukemic clonotypes occurred rarely in other patients' non-leukemic repertoires.

The sample consisted of CD4+ T cells from blood buffy coats. The chain recombines TRBV11-2 with TRBJ2-5, with TRBD2 identical over 7 bases. The TCR sequence derives from a human donor in good health. CDR3 protein: CASSQRGEPQETQYF. The CDR3 nucleotides read TGTGCCAGCAGCCAACGGGGGGAGCCCCAAGAGACCCAGTACTTC.